The rows below give T cell receptor beta chains drawn from one sample of a study of cytomegalovirus exposure and HLA in healthy donors. TCRdb's copy holds only in-frame clones and misses some; the assay was immunoSEQ multiplex PCR. The sample table includes about 130,000 clones. Sequenced input: PBMCs. All receptors come from a middle-aged man in good health and CMV-seronegative. Both conserved end residues are part of each CDR3. The D gene is left open where the match is weak.

TRBJ2-1	TRBV7-9	TRBD2	TGTGCCAGCAGCGAGGGACTAGCGGAGACCGGGAATGAGCAGTTCTTC	CASSEGLAETGNEQFF
TRBJ2-7	TRBV5-5	NA	TGTGCCAGCAGCTTGACAGGGAGCCTCTCCTACGAGCAGTACTTC	CASSLTGSLSYEQYF
TRBJ2-7	TRBV4-3	TRBD2	TGCGCCAGCAGCCAAGCGCCTAGCGGGAGATACGAGCAGTACTTC	CASSQAPSGRYEQYF
TRBJ2-1	TRBV5-4	TRBD2	TGTGCCAGCAGCTCCGGGACTAGAATTGGTGAGCAGTTCTTC	CASSSGTRIGEQFF
TRBJ1-4	TRBV9	NA	TGTGCCAGCAGCGTAGCTCTCGGGGTCAGGAATGAAAAACTGTTTTTT	CASSVALGVRNEKLFF
TRBJ2-5	TRBV7-9	NA	TGTGCCAGCAGCTCCGGTTATTCGGGAGAGACCCAGTACTTC	CASSSGYSGETQYF
TRBJ1-2	TRBV9	NA	TGTGCCAGCAGCGACCAGACAGGCCCAAGAATTACTAACTATGGCTACACCTTC	CASSDQTGPRITNYGYTF
TRBJ2-5	TRBV7-9	NA	TGTGCCAGCAGCTTATTCGGGGGTGAGACCCAGTACTTC	CASSLFGGETQYF
TRBJ2-1	TRBV7-3	TRBD2	TGTGCCAGCAGCTTGGCGGGGGGTGGGGCTAGTGGCAATGAGCAGTTCTTC	CASSLAGGGASGNEQFF
TRBJ2-7	TRBV14	TRBD1	TGTGCCAGCGCCACTGGGACAGGGACCTACGAGCAGTACTTC	CASATGTGTYEQYF
TRBJ1-2	TRBV30	NA	TGTGCCTGGAGCGCTGGCCATTCTCACTATGGCTACACCTTC	CAWSAGHSHYGYTF
TRBJ2-1	TRBV25-1	NA	TGTGCCAGCCGGGATAGTTTTTCTTCCTACGATGAGCAGTTCTTC	CASRDSFSSYDEQFF
TRBJ1-1	TRBV7-9	NA	TGTGCCAGCAGCTTAGCGCTACTACTGAACACTGAAGCTTTCTTT	CASSLALLLNTEAFF
TRBJ1-1	TRBV5-4	NA	TGTGCCAGCAGTTTGCCCATACAGGGTAGCCGAACTGAAGCTTTCTTT	CASSLPIQGSRTEAFF
TRBJ1-5	TRBV10-3	TRBD1	TGTGCCATCAGTGCGTTGGGGACAGTAAATCAGCCCCAGCATTTT	CAISALGTVNQPQHF
TRBJ2-7	TRBV28	TRBD2	TGTGCCAGCAGTTTGAGAAGCCTAGCGGGAGCCTACGAGCAGTACTTC	CASSLRSLAGAYEQYF